The clone carrying this TCR beta chain came up a few times. Original processing methods: For nucleated cells, counts were estimated from reference gene primer amplification. Generated by immunoSEQ multiplex PCR, the TCRdb table keeps only in-frame clones and is missing some. V, J and clone size derive from that table, while D and trimming were established from the DNA sequence. The sample has under 200,000 clones; 79% are singletons. This specimen comes from a study of blood T cell repertoires in COVID-19. Study overall: Nucleic acid was either cDNA or gDNA, and it came from T cells, B-cell-depleted T cells, or PBMCs.

This clonotype was obtained from a man in his sixties with active or convalescent COVID-19. The sequenced sample was peripheral blood.

CDR3: CATSRDRTQNIQYF. CDR3 bases: TGTGCCACCAGCAGAGACAGAACGCAAAACATTCAGTACTTC. This chain uses TRBV15 with TRBJ2-4, with unresolved D. CDR1 is LNHNV and CDR2 is YYDKDF in the germline V gene (reference sequence). This CDR3 spans 14 amino acids. The ends were cut back, 0 bases at V and 5 bases at J, with 8 bases in the middle.